Detailed here is one T cell receptor (beta chain). This sample includes further DNA sequences coding for the same CDR3. The sample belongs to a study of blood T cell repertoires in COVID-19. For the study at large: COVID-19 samples from acute and convalescent phases originated in the United States, Italy and Spain. T cells, B-cell-depleted T cells, or PBMCs provided the cDNA or gDNA that served as material.

In the original workflow: Amplification from reference gene primers served as the basis for estimated nucleated cell counts. This table comes from immunoSEQ multiplex PCR, and its TCRdb copy is limited to in-frame clones, with some not included. V, J and clone size were drawn from that table, and D and trimming were deduced from the DNA. The sample lists roughly 79,000 clones; roughly 84% were seen once. The CDR3 is made up of 14 amino acids. V lost 0 bases and J lost 2, with 9 bases in between. CDR1 SGHRS and CDR2 YFSETQ come from the germline V gene. The material sequenced was peripheral blood. The rearrangement joins TRBV5-1 to TRBJ2-7; D remains ambiguous. This receptor was identified in a man over 45 with acute or convalescent COVID-19. In nucleotides, the CDR3 is TGCGCCAGCAGCTTGGGGTCTGGCCCCTACGAGCAGTACTTC. It codes for CASSLGSGPYEQYF.